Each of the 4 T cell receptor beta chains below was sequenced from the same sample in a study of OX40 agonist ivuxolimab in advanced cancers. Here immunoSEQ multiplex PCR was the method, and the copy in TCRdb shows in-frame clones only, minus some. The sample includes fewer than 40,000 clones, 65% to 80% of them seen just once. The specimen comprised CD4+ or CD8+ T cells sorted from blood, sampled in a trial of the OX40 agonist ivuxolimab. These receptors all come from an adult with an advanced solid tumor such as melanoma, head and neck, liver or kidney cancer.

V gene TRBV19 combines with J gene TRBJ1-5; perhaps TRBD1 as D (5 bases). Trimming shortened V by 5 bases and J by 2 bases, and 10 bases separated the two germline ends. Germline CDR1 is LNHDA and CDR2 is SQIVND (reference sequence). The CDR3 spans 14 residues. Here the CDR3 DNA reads TGTGCCAGTAGTGAGGGGTGGGGCAATCAGCCCCAGCATTTT. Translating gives CASSEGWGNQPQHF.

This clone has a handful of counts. CDR3 in amino acids: CASSEWTGANTEAFF. As DNA, the CDR3 is TGTGCCAGCAGTGAATGGACAGGGGCGAACACTGAAGCTTTCTTT. The gene calls are TRBV2 and TRBJ1-1; TRBD1 agrees at 9 bases. The CDR3 has 15 amino acids. Trimming took 2 bases from V and 1 from J; bases not matched to a gene: 2. CDR1 SNHLY and CDR2 FYNNEI come from the germline V gene.

CDR3: CASSGGKINGYTF. As DNA, the CDR3 is TGCGCCAGCAGCGGGGGTAAAATCAATGGCTACACCTTC. The chain recombines TRBV5-1 with TRBJ1-2; the D gene is possibly TRBD1 (5 bases). The ends were cut back, 4 bases at V and 6 bases at J, with 13 bases in the middle. CDR3 length: 13 amino acids. CDR1 SGHRS and CDR2 YFSETQ come from the germline V gene.

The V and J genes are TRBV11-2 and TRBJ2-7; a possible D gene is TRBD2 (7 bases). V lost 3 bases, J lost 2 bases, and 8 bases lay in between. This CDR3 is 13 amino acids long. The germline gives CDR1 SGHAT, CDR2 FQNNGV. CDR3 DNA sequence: TGTGCCAGCAGCTTGGGGGGGCCCTACGAGCAGTACTTC. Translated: CASSLGGPYEQYF.